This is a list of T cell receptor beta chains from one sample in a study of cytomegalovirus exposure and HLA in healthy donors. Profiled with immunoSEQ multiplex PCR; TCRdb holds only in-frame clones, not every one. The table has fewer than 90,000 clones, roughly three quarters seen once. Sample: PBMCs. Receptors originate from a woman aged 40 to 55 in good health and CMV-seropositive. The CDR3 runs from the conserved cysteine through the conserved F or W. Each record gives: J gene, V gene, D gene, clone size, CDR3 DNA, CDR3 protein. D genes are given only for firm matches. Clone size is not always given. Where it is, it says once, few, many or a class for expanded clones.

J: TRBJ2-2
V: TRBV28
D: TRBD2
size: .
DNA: TGTGCCAGCAGTATCAGCGGGGGCACCGGGGAGCTGTTTTTT
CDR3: CASSISGGTGELFF

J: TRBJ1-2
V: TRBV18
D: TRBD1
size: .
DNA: TGTGCCAGCTCACACGGACAGGCAGACTATGGCTACACCTTC
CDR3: CASSHGQADYGYTF

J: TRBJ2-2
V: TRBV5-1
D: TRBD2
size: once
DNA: TGCGCCAGCGGCCAGGCGGGGGCGAACACCGGGGAGCTGTTTTTT
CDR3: CASGQAGANTGELFF

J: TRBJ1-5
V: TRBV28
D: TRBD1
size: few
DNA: TGTGCCAGCAGTACCCTGGACAGGGGTCAGCCCCAGCATTTT
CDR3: CASSTLDRGQPQHF

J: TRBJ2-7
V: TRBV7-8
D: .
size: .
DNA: TGTGCCAGCCAGTGGGACACCAGTCTCCTCTACGAGCAGTACTTC
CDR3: CASQWDTSLLYEQYF

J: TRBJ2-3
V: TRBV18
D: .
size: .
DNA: TGTGCCAGCTCCTATCCCAGCACAGATACGCAGTATTTT
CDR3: CASSYPSTDTQYF

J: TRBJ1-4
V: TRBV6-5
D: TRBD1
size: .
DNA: TGTGCCAGCAGCACAGGGACAGCGGCCGGGAGACTGTTTTTT
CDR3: CASSTGTAAGRLFF

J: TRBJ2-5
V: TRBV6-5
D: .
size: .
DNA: TGTGCCAGCAGCTCCGGGACTTTACAAGAGACCCAGTACTTC
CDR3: CASSSGTLQETQYF

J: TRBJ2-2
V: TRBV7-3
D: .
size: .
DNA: TGTGCCAGCAGCTTACGATCTACGCGTGGGGAGCTGTTTTTT
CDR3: CASSLRSTRGELFF

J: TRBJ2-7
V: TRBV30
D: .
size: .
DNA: TGTGCCTGGGAGGGTGGCAGCTCCTACGAGCAGTACTTC
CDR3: CAWEGGSSYEQYF

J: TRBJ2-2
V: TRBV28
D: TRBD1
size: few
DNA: TGTGCCAGCAGGACGGGACAGCTCACCGGGGAGCTGTTTTTT
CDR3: CASRTGQLTGELFF

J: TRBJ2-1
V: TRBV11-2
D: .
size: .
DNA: TGTGCCAGCAGCTCCAGGGAGCAGTTCTTC
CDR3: CASSSREQFF

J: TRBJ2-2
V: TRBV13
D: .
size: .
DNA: TGTGCCAGCAGCTTGGTACTAGTCGCCGGGGAGCTGTTTTTT
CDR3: CASSLVLVAGELFF

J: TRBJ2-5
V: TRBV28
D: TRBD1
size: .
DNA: TGTGCCAGCAGTTTTATAGTAGTCAGGGGGCTCTGGGAGACCCAGTACTTC
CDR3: CASSFIVVRGLWETQYF

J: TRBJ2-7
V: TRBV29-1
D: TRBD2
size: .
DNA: TGCAGCGTGCTAACTAGCGGGAGCCCTTACGAGCAGTACTTC
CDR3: CSVLTSGSPYEQYF

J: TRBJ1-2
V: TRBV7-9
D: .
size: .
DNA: TGTGCCAGCAGCCCAAAGGGAGACTATGGCTACACCTTC
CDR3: CASSPKGDYGYTF

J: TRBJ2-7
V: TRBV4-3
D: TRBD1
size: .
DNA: TGCGCCAGCAGCCAAGAGGGGACAGCGATCTACGAGCAGTACTTC
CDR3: CASSQEGTAIYEQYF

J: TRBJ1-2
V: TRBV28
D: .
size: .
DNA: TGTGCCAGCAGTTTTGGTGCATCAGGGATCTATGGCTACACCTTC
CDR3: CASSFGASGIYGYTF

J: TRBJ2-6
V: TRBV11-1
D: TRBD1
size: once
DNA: TGTGCCAGCAGCCCAGACAGGGTCCTGGCCTCTGGGGCCAACGTCCTGACTTTC
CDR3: CASSPDRVLASGANVLTF

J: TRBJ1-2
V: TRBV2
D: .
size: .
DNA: TGTGCCAGCAGAAGCGAAGGCTACACCTTC
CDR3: CASRSEGYTF

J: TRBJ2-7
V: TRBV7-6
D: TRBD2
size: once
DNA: TGTGCCAGCAGCTTAGAAGAGACTAGCGGGAACGAGCAGTACTTC
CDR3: CASSLEETSGNEQYF

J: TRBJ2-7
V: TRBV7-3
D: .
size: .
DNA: TGTGCCAGCAGCCCAGAGGGCAGCCCCAATGGCTACGAGCAGTACTTC
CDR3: CASSPEGSPNGYEQYF

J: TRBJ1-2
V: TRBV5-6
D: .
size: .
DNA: TGTGCCAGCAGCTTGGGCTGGTCCGGTTATGGCTACACCTTC
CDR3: CASSLGWSGYGYTF

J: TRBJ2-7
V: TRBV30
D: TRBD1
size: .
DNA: TGTGCCTCCATCGACAGGGGTCGTCCCTACGAGCAGTACTTC
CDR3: CASIDRGRPYEQYF

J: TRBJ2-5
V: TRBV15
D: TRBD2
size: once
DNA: TGTGCCACCAGCAGAGACGGGACTACTAAAGAGACCCAGTACTTC
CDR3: CATSRDGTTKETQYF

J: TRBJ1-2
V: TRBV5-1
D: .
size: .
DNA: TGCGCCAGCAGCTTGGGCCGGTCAGAGGGAAAGCTATATGGCTACACCTTC
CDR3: CASSLGRSEGKLYGYTF

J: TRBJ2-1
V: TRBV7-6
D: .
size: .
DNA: TGTGCCAGCAGTCTCCGACAGGGACTGGTCAATGAGCAGTTCTTC
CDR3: CASSLRQGLVNEQFF

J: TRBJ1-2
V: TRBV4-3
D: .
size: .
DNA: TGCGCCAGCAGCCAAGAAAGGGGATTTAACTATGGCTACACCTTC
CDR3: CASSQERGFNYGYTF

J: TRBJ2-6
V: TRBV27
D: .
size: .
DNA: TGTGCCAGCGGCGAGCAGGTCTCTGGGGCCAACGTCCTGACTTTC
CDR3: CASGEQVSGANVLTF

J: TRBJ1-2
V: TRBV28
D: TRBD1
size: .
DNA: TGTGCCAGCAGTTCCACAGGGGCAGGGATCAATAACTATGGCTACACCTTC
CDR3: CASSSTGAGINNYGYTF

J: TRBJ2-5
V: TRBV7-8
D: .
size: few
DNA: TGTGCCAGCAGCTCCCGACCCGGCGGGGAGACCCAGTACTTC
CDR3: CASSSRPGGETQYF

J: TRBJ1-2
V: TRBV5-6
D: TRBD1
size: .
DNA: TGTGCCAGCAGCCACCGGGACAGGGGTGCCTATGGCTACACCTTC
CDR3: CASSHRDRGAYGYTF

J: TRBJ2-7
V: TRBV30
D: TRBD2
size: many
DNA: TGTGCCTGGATTGGGCGGGAGAGTTGGGCCTACGAGCAGTACTTC
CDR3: CAWIGRESWAYEQYF

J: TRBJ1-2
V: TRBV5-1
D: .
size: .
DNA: TGCGCCAGCAGCCTCGGGGACACTACTAACTATGGCTACACCTTC
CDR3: CASSLGDTTNYGYTF

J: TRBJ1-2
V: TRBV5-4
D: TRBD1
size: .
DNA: TGTGCCAGCAGCTTGGACAGGGGCGGTGGTGATGGCTACACCTTC
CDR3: CASSLDRGGGDGYTF

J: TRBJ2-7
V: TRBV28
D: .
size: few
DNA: TGTGCCAGCGGGAGGACCCCCACCTACGAGCAGTACTTC
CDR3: CASGRTPTYEQYF

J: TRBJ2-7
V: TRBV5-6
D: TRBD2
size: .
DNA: TGTGCCAGCAGCTCCGCCCCTAGCGGGGATTTCTACGAGCAGTACTTC
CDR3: CASSSAPSGDFYEQYF

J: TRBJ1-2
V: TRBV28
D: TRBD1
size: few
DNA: TGTGCCAGCAGTTCCCCTGTGTTCCAGGGGGCGGATGGCTACACCTTC
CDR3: CASSSPVFQGADGYTF

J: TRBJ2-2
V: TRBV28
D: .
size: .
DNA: TGTGCCAGCAGTACCCCCGGGGGGCGGACCGGGGAGCTGTTTTTT
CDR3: CASSTPGGRTGELFF

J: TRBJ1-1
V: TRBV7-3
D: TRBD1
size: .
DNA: TGTGCCAGCAGCAGGACAGGGAGCACTGAAGCTTTCTTT
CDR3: CASSRTGSTEAFF

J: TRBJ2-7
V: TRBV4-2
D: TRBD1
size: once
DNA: TGTGCCAGCAGCCAAGGGGGACAGGCAGTCTACGAGCAGTACTTC
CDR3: CASSQGGQAVYEQYF

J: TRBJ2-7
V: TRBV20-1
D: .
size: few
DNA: TGCAGTGTCCCCAGGGATTACGAGCAGTACTTC
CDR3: CSVPRDYEQYF

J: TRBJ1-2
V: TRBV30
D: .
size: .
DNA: TGTGCCTGGAGTCAGGGATACGGCTACACCTTC
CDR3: CAWSQGYGYTF

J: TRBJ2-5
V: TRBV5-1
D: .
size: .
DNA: TGCGCCAGCAGCTTGGTGGACAGCCAAGAGACCCAGTACTTC
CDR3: CASSLVDSQETQYF

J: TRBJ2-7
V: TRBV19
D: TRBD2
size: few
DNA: TGTGCCAGTAGTCCGGGACTAGCGGGAGCCTACGAGCAGTACTTC
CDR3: CASSPGLAGAYEQYF

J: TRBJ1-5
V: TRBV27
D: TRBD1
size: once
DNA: TGTGCCAGCAGTCCCCGGGACAGGGTAGGGGGCAATCAGCCCCAGCATTTT
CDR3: CASSPRDRVGGNQPQHF

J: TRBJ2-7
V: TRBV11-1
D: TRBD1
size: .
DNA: TGTGCCAGCAGCGAGGACAGGGTTCGGGCCTACGAGCAGTACTTC
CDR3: CASSEDRVRAYEQYF

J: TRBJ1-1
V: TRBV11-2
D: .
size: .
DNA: TGTGCCAGCAGCTTAGATGGTGTTCTTGGGACACTTGAAGCTTTCTTT
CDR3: CASSLDGVLGTLEAFF

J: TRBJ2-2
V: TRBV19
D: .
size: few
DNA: TGTGCCACCCGAGAGACGAACACCGGGGAGCTGTTTTTT
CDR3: CATRETNTGELFF

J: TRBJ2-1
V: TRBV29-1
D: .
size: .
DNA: TGCAGCGCCTTGACAGATAATGAGCAGTTCTTC
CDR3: CSALTDNEQFF

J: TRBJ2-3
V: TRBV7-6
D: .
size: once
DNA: TGTGCCAGCAGCTTAGCGCCGGGAGCAGATACGCAGTATTTT
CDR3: CASSLAPGADTQYF

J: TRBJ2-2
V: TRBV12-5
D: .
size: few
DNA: TGTGCTAGTGGTTTGGGTATTCCACAGAACACCGGGGAGCTGTTTTTT
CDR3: CASGLGIPQNTGELFF

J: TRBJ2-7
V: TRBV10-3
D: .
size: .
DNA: TGTGCCATCAGTGAGTCCACCGCCTACGAGCAGTACTTC
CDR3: CAISESTAYEQYF

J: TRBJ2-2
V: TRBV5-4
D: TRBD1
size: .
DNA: TGTGCCAGCAGCAACCGACAGGGAGCCAACACCGGGGAGCTGTTTTTT
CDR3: CASSNRQGANTGELFF

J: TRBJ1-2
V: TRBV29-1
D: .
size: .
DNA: TGCAGCGTTGCTTTAAACTATGGCTACACCTTC
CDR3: CSVALNYGYTF

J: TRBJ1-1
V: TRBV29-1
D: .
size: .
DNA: TGCAGCGGAGAACAGGGAAGTACCACTGAAGCTTTCTTT
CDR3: CSGEQGSTTEAFF

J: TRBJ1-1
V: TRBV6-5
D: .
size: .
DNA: TGTGCCAGCAGTTTTGGGTTGCGGGGACGGGCTGAAGCTTTCTTT
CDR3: CASSFGLRGRAEAFF

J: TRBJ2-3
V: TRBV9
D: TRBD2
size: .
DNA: TGTGCCAGCAGCGCTAGCGGGAGGTCCACAGATACGCAGTATTTT
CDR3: CASSASGRSTDTQYF

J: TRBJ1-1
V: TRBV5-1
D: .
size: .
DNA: TGCGCCAGCAGCTTGGCTGAGGGGGTGAGCACTGAAGCTTTCTTT
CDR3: CASSLAEGVSTEAFF